The entry below gives a single T cell receptor (beta chain) sequence along with its context. Antigen specificity is unknown. The CDR3 has 19 amino acids. From germline, CDR1 is LGHNA and CDR2 YSLEER. J gave up 0 bases and V 1 base, and 10 bases lay outside the gene matches. This record belongs to a study of graft-versus-host responses after intestinal transplantation. About the research overall: Each recipient received a multivisceral, liver-intestinal, or isolated intestinal graft. Anti-thymocyte globulin induction preceded two to four years of tacrolimus and steroid maintenance in all recipients. Study results and caveats: The highest levels of circulating GvH clones went along with early declines in HvG clones after transplant.

This table comes from immunoSEQ multiplex PCR, and its TCRdb copy is limited to in-frame clones, with some not included. The sample holds about 89,000 clones, 90% to 95% seen once. V and J are TRBV4-3 and TRBJ2-4, with TRBD2 matching over 9 bases. The TCR comes from a human donor who received an intestinal transplant. Sequencing was performed on unstimulated CD4+ T cells sorted from spleen or lymph node cells, taken before intestinal transplant. The CDR3 sequence: CASSQASGVRGGAKNIQYF. In DNA, the CDR3 is TGCGCCAGCAGCCAAGCCTCGGGGGTGCGGGGGGGAGCCAAAAACATTCAGTACTTC.